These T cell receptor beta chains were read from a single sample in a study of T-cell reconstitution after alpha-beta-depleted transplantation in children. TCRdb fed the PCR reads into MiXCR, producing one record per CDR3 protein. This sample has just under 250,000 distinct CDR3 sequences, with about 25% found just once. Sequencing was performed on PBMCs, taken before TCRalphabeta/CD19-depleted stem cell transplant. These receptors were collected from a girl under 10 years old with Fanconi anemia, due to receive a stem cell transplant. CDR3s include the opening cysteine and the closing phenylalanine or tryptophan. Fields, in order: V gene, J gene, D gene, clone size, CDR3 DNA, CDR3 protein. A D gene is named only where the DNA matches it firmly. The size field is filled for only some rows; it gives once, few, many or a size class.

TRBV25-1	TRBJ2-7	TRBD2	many	TGTGCCAGCGGCGGTATAGCGGGAGAGAGGGACGAGCAGTACTTC	CASGGIAGERDEQYF
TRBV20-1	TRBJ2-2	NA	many	TGCAGTGCTCACGGGGACACCGGGGAGCTGTTTTTT	CSAHGDTGELFF
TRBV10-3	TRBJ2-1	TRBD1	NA	TGTGCCATCAGCCAAACCGGGACAGGGGCATACAATGAGCAGTTCTTC	CAISQTGTGAYNEQFF
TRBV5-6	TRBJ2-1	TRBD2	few	TGTGCCAGCAGCTTGCGGCTAGCGGGAGAATTAGGGGCGAATGAGCAGTTCTTC	CASSLRLAGELGANEQFF
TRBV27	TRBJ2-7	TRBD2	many	TGTGCCACCGGACACCAGCGGGAGCGCTACGAGCAGTACTTC	CATGHQRERYEQYF
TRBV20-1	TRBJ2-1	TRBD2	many	TGCAGTGCTAGAGATCGGAGAGCGGGGGGGCTCAATGAGCAGTTCTTC	CSARDRRAGGLNEQFF
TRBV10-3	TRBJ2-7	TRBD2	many	TGTGCCATCGGGGGACTAGCGAATTACGAGCAGTACTTC	CAIGGLANYEQYF
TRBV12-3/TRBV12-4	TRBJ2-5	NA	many	TGTGCCAGCAGTTTACCAGGGGAGACCCAGTACTTC	CASSLPGETQYF
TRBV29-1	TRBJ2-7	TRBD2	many	TGCAGCGTGACTAGCGGCTACTCCTACGAGCAGTACTTC	CSVTSGYSYEQYF
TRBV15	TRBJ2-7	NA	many	TGTGCCACCAGCAGAGAGGGTAGCGACTACGAGCAGTACTTC	CATSREGSDYEQYF
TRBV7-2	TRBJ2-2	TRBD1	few	TGTGCCAGCAGCCGGGACAGGGCGGCCACCGGGGAGCTGTTTTTT	CASSRDRAATGELFF
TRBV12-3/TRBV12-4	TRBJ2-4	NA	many	TGTGCCAGCAGTCCTTCCGCCAAAAACATTCAGTACTTC	CASSPSAKNIQYF
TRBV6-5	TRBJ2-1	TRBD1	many	TGTGCCACCGAGAGACAGGGCGCTTCCTACAATGAGCAGTTCTTC	CATERQGASYNEQFF
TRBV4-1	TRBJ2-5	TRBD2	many	TGCGCCAGCAGCCAAGAATCTGGGGCTAGCGGAGAGACCCAGTACTTC	CASSQESGASGETQYF
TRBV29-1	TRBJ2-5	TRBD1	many	TGCAGCGTTAGAGGGGGCGAAGAGACCCAGTACTTC	CSVRGGEETQYF
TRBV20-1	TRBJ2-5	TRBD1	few	TGCAGTGCTGGCGACAGGGGACAAGAGACCCAGTACTTC	CSAGDRGQETQYF
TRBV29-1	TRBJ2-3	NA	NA	TGCAGCGTTCTGGGACAACCCCTGGGTACAGATACGCAGTATTTT	CSVLGQPLGTDTQYF
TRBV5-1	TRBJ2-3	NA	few	TGCGCCAGCAGCTTGGGTACGGCGCCCGGCACAGATACGCAGTATTTT	CASSLGTAPGTDTQYF
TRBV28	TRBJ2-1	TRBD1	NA	TGTGCCAGCGCTGAAACAGGGGGCTTAAATGAGCAGTTCTTC	CASAETGGLNEQFF
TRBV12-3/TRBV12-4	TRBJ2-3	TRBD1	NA	TGTGCCAGCAGTTTGACAGGGCCCACAGATACGCAGTATTTT	CASSLTGPTDTQYF
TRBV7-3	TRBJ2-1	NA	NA	TGTGCCAGCAGCTTAATTGGGGACGCCCCAGGAGCGCACAATGAGCAGTTCTTC	CASSLIGDAPGAHNEQFF
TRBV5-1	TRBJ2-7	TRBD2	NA	TGCGCCAGCAGCTTGCCGATTAGCGGGAGTCGGTACGAGCAGTACTTC	CASSLPISGSRYEQYF
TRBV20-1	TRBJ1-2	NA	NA	TGCAGTGCTTTGCTTAGGTTACAGAACTATGGCTACACCTTC	CSALLRLQNYGYTF
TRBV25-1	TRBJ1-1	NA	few	TGTGCCAGCAGTGAATTCCTCGTGGGGCGGATGAACACTGAAGCTTTCTTT	CASSEFLVGRMNTEAFF
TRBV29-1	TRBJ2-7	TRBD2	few	TGCAGCGGCACGGGACTAGGGTACGAGCAGTACTTC	CSGTGLGYEQYF
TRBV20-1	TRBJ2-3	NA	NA	TGCAGTGCTAGAGGACCTTACACAGATACGCAGTATTTT	CSARGPYTDTQYF
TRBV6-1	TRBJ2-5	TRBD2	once	TGTGCCAGCAAGCGTGGCGGGGGAGAGACCCAGTACTTC	CASKRGGGETQYF
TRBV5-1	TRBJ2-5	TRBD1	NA	TGCGCCAGCAGCTTGGGAACAGGGGGCGAAGAGACCCAGTACTTC	CASSLGTGGEETQYF
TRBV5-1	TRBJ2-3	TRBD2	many	TGCGCCAGCAGCTTGCCTCGACTAGCGGGCACAGATACGCAGTATTTT	CASSLPRLAGTDTQYF
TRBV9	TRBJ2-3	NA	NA	TGTGCCAGCAGCGTCTCGGGAGTGGCGGGCACAGATACGCAGTATTTT	CASSVSGVAGTDTQYF
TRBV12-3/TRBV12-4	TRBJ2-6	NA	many	TGTGCCAGCAGTCTTACTGACTCTGGGGCCAACGTCCTGACTTTC	CASSLTDSGANVLTF
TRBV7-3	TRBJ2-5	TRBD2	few	TGTGCCAGCAGCTTAATTGGTAGCGGGGGGGCCGTGACCCAGTACTTC	CASSLIGSGGAVTQYF
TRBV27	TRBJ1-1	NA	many	TGTGCCAGCAGTTTGGAGGGTGTGACAACTGAAGCTTTCTTT	CASSLEGVTTEAFF
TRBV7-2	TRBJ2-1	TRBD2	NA	TGTGCCAGCAGCGGACTAGCGGACTACAATGAGCAGTTCTTC	CASSGLADYNEQFF
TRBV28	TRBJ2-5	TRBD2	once	TGTGCCAGCAGCCCGGGACTAGCGGGAGGGACCCAGTACTTC	CASSPGLAGGTQYF
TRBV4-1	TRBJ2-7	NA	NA	TGCGCCAGCAGCCAAGATCTTCGGCAGCCGTCCTACGAGCAGTACTTC	CASSQDLRQPSYEQYF
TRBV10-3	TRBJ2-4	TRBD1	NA	TGTGCCATCAGTGAGTCCCCGGGACAGGGGTCAGGTATAGCCAAAAACATTCAGTACTTC	CAISESPGQGSGIAKNIQYF
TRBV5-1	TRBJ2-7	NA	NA	TGCGCCAGCGCCTTCGACTACGAGCAGTACTTC	CASAFDYEQYF
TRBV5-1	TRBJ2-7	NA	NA	TGCGCCAGCAGCTTCGGGGGGCAGAACGAGCAGTACTTC	CASSFGGQNEQYF
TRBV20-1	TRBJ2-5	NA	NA	TGCAGTGCGAACCTAGCGAACCCACAAGAGACCCAGTACTTC	CSANLANPQETQYF
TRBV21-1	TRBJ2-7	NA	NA	TGTGCCAGCAGCAAAAGCACTAGCGGGAGTTATTGCGAGCAGTACTTC	CASSKSTSGSYCEQYF
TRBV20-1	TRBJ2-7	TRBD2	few	TGCAGTGCTAGAGATCGAAGCGGGATGCCCTACGAGCAGTACTTC	CSARDRSGMPYEQYF
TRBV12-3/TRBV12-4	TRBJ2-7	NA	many	TGTGCCAGCAGTTTTCTCCCGGGACGTGGGATACACGAGCAGTACTTC	CASSFLPGRGIHEQYF
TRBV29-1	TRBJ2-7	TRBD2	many	TGCAGCGTTGGGCCTAGCGGACTACGGGAGCAGTACTTC	CSVGPSGLREQYF
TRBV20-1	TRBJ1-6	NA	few	TGCAGTGCTAGCCTTGTGAGGATCCCCCTCCACTTT	CSASLVRIPLHF
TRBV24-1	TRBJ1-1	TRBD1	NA	TGTGCCACCAGTGACCGGGACAGGGAAGCTTTCTTT	CATSDRDREAFF
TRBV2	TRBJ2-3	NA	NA	TGTGCCAGCAAAGATAGTATTCATACGCAGTATTTT	CASKDSIHTQYF
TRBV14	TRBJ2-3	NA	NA	TGTGCCAGCGGCCCTCGCACAGATACGCAGTATTTT	CASGPRTDTQYF
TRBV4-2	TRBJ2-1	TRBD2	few	TGTGCCAGCAGCCAAGTACGACTAGCGGGCGGTAGAGTAGAGCAGTTCTTC	CASSQVRLAGGRVEQFF
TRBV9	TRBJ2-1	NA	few	TGTGCCAGCAGCGTACTAGATACCCACAATGAGCAGTTCTTC	CASSVLDTHNEQFF
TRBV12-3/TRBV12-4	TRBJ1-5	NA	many	TGTGCCAGCAGTTCCTATAGCAATCAGCCCCAGCATTTT	CASSSYSNQPQHF
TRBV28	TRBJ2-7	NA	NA	TGTGCCAGCAGTTTGTTAGTTGTAAACGAGCAGTACTTC	CASSLLVVNEQYF
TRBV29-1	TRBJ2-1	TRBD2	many	TGCAGCGTTGAGGGACTAGCGAGATCCTACAATGAGCAGTTCTTC	CSVEGLARSYNEQFF
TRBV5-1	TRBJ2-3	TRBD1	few	TGCGCCAGCAGCTTGAGCGTGAGACAGGGGACAGATACGCAGTATTTT	CASSLSVRQGTDTQYF
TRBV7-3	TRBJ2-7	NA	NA	TGTGCCAGCAGCCCCTATGGGGGGAACGAGCAGTACTTC	CASSPYGGNEQYF
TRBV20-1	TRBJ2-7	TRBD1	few	TGCAGTGCTAGAGAGGGCAGGGGGTACGAGCAGTACTTC	CSAREGRGYEQYF
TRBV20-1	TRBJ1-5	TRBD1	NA	TGCAGTGCTAGGACAGGGGGTTCCAATCAGCCCCAGCATTTT	CSARTGGSNQPQHF